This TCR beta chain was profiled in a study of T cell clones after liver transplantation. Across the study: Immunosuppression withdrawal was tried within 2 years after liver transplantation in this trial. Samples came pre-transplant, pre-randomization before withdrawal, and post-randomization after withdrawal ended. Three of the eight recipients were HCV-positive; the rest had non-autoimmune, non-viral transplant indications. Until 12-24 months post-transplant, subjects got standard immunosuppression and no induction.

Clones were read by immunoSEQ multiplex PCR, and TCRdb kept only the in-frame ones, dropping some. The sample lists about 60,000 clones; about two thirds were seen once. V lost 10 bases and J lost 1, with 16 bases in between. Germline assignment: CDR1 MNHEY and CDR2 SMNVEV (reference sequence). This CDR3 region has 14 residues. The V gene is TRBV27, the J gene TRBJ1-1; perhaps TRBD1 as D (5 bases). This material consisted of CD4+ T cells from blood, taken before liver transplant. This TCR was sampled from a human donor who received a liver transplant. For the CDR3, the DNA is TGTGCCACCTTCGGGGGGTTTACGAACACTGAAGCTTTCTTT. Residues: CATFGGFTNTEAFF.